This note documents a single T cell receptor (beta chain) sequence. Antigen: not known. Produced via immunoSEQ multiplex PCR; TCRdb's table is partial and in-frame only. The repertoire has 100,000 or so clones, about nine tenths of them found once; the top ten carry 0.15% to 0.2%. The sample comes from a study of OX40 agonist ivuxolimab in advanced cancers. As for the study in general: Averaging roughly 60 years in age, with a range of roughly 20 to 79, the cohort was 82.7% male. Three patients had partial responses: one hepatocellular carcinoma, two cutaneous melanoma.

The CDR3 length is 14 residues. Trimming took 6 bases from V and 2 from J; bases not matched to a gene: 5. Germline loops: CDR1 ENHRY, CDR2 SYGVKD. General study points: Among some nonresponders, normalized T-cell clonal expansion was also low. Clonal expansion from baseline to week 6 occurred in both CD4+ and CD8+ T cells.

The V and J genes are TRBV10-3 and TRBJ2-7; 9 nucleotides match TRBD1. Sample: CD4+ or CD8+ T cells sorted from blood, taken in a trial of the OX40 agonist ivuxolimab. The TCR comes from an adult with an advanced solid tumor such as melanoma, head and neck, liver or kidney cancer. The CDR3 bases are TGTGCCATCAGCGAACAGGGGGCAACCTACGAGCAGTACTTC. The encoded protein is CAISEQGATYEQYF.